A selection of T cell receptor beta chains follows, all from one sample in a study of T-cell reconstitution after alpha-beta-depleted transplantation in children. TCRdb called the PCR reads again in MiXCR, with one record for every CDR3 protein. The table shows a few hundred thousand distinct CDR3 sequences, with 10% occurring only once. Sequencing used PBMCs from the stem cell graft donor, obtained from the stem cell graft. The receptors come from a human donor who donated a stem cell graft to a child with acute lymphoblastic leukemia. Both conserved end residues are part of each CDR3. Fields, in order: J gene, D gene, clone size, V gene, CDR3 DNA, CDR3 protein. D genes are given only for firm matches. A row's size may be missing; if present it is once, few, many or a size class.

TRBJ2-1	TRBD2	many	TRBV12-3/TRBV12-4	TGTGCCAGCAAGCGGGGTAGCGATGAGCAGTTCTTC	CASKRGSDEQFF
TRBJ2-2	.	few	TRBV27	TGTGCCAGCAGTTTATCCGGGTCGTACGTCGGGGAGCTGTTTTTT	CASSLSGSYVGELFF
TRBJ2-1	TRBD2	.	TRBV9	TGTGCCAGCAGCGTCGTAGCGGGAGGGCCCCACAATGAGCAGTTCTTC	CASSVVAGGPHNEQFF
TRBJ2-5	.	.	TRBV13	TGTGCCAGCAGCTCTACCCAGGATAGCGCCGTTCAAGAGACCCAGTACTTC	CASSSTQDSAVQETQYF
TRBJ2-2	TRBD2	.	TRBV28	TGTGCCGGCCAACTAGCGGGATCCACCGGGGAGCTGTTTTTT	CAGQLAGSTGELFF
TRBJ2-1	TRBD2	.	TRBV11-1	TGTGCCAGCAGCTTAACGGGGCGGGGGCTAGCGGGCCCTAGCTCCTACAATGAGCAGTTCTTC	CASSLTGRGLAGPSSYNEQFF
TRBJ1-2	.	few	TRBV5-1	TGCGCCAGCAGCTTGGAGACAGAAGCTAACTATGGCTACACCTTC	CASSLETEANYGYTF
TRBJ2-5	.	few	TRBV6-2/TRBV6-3	TGTGCCAGCAGTTACTACAAGAGCGCAGGCCAGTACTTC	CASSYYKSAGQYF
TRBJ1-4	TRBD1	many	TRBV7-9	TGTGCCAGCAGCCCGCGACCGGACAGGGCAACTAATGAAAAACTGTTTTTT	CASSPRPDRATNEKLFF
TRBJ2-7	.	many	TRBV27	TGTGCCAGCAGTTTACGGGGACCTAGCTCCTACGAGCAGTACTTC	CASSLRGPSSYEQYF
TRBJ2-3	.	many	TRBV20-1	TGCAGTGCTAGAGACAGGGTATACACAGATACGCAGTATTTT	CSARDRVYTDTQYF
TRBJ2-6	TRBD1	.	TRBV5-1	TGCGCCAGCAGTTGGACAGGGGAGGGGGCCAACGTCCTGACTTTC	CASSWTGEGANVLTF
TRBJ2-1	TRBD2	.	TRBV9	TGTGCCAGCAGCCTGAGGCCTAGCGGGAGCCCCTACAATGAGCAGTTCTTC	CASSLRPSGSPYNEQFF
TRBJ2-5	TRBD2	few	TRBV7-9	TGTGCCAGCCAGACTAGCGGGAGTTTTCGAGAGACCCAGTACTTC	CASQTSGSFRETQYF
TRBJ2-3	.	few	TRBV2	TGTGCCAGCACAAGTAGGAGCGTCACAGATACGCAGTATTTT	CASTSRSVTDTQYF
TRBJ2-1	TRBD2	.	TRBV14	TGTGCCAGCAGCCAGAGGGGACTAGCGGGAGTTGGTGAGCAGTTCTTC	CASSQRGLAGVGEQFF
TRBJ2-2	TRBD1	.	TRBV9	TGTGCCAGCAGCGCGGGACAGTGGAACACCGGGGAGCTGTTTTTT	CASSAGQWNTGELFF
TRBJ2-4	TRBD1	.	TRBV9	TGTGCCAGCAGCGTAGCACCGACAGGGGATATTCAGTACTTC	CASSVAPTGDIQYF
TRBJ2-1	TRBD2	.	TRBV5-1	TGCGCCAGCAGCCCGGGACTAGTCGCAAAGTATGAGCAGTTCTTC	CASSPGLVAKYEQFF
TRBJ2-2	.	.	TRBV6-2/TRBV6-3	TGTGCCAGCAGTTACTTCGGCCGGGAGACCGGGGAGCTGTTTTTT	CASSYFGRETGELFF
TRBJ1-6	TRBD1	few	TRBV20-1	TGCAGTGCCGATAGGGGGACAGGGGGCATTTCACCCCTCCACTTT	CSADRGTGGISPLHF
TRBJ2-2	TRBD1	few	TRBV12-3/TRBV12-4	TGTGCCAGCAGTGCTGACAGGGAAGCCGGGGAGCTGTTTTTT	CASSADREAGELFF
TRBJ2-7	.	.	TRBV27	TGTGCCAGCAGTTACCAGACCCCAGGGGAGCAGTACTTC	CASSYQTPGEQYF
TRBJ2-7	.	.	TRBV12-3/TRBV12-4	TGTGCCAGCAGTTTTTCGGGGGGCGAGGGGCAGTACTTC	CASSFSGGEGQYF
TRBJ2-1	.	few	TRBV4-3	TGCGCCAGCAGCCAAGACGTAGCTATGGTAGGGGGATACAATGAGCAGTTCTTC	CASSQDVAMVGGYNEQFF
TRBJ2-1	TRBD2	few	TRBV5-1	TGCGCCAGCAGCTTACAGGGACCCACCCAGACCGGGACTAGCGGGAGAGGAAAGGTCGATGAGCAGTTCTTC	CASSLQGPTQTGTSGRGKVDEQFF
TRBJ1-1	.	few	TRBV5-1	TGCGCCAGCAGCTTGGTATTTAGGGAGAACACTGAAGCTTTCTTT	CASSLVFRENTEAFF
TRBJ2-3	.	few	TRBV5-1	TGCGCCAGCAGCTTGGGGTCAGAATCAGATACGCAGTATTTT	CASSLGSESDTQYF
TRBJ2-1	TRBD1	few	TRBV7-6	TGTGCCAGCAGCTTAGTGACAGGGGCCACCTCCTACAATGAGCAGTTCTTC	CASSLVTGATSYNEQFF
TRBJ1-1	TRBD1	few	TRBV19	TGTGCCAGTAGTATCGGGGACAGGGGGCGCACTGAAGCTTTCTTT	CASSIGDRGRTEAFF
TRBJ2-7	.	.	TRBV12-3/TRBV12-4	TGTGCCAGCAGTTTAGGGCGGGGACCAAACGAGCAGTACTTC	CASSLGRGPNEQYF
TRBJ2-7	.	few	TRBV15	TGTGCCACCAGCAGGGACCGCTACGAGCAGTACTTC	CATSRDRYEQYF
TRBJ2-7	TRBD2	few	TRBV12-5	TGTGCTAGTGGTTTGCCTACTCGCCCGGGAGGGCCGTACGAGCAGTACTTC	CASGLPTRPGGPYEQYF
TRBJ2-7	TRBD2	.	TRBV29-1	TGCAGCGTTGCGGGTAGGAGAAGGACTAGCGGGATGCCCAACACCTACGAGCAGTACTTC	CSVAGRRRTSGMPNTYEQYF
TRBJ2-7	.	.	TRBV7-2	TGTGCCAGCAGCTTAGACCTGTGGGGAGACGAGCAGTACTTC	CASSLDLWGDEQYF
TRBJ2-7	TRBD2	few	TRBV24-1	TGTGCCACCAGTGACGGGGGGGAGGGAACCTACGAGCAGTACTTC	CATSDGGEGTYEQYF
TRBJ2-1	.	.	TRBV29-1	TGCAGCGCTGGGAGCTCCTACAATGAGCAGTTCTTC	CSAGSSYNEQFF
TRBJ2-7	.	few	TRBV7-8	TGTGCCAGCAGCCGGACTATTGACGAGCAGTACTTC	CASSRTIDEQYF